This T cell receptor beta chain is from a study of blood T cell repertoires in COVID-19. Study-wide context: PBMCs, B-cell-depleted T cells, or T cells provided the cDNA or gDNA that made up the material.

In the original analysis: Counts of nucleated cells, estimated from reference gene primer amplification, were obtained. Profiled with immunoSEQ multiplex PCR; TCRdb holds only in-frame clones, not every one. The DNA gave D and trimming, while V, J and clone size come from that table. The data hold over 150,000 clones, with approximately 86% observed a single time. The TCR comes from a man aged 60 to 69 with COVID-19, enrolled during active disease. Sequencing input: peripheral blood.

CDR3 protein: CASSRTSGETYEQYF. As DNA, the CDR3 is TGTGCCAGCAGCCGGACTAGCGGAGAAACCTACGAGCAGTACTTC. V is TRBV5-8 and J is TRBJ2-7, with TRBD2 identical over 10 bases. The CDR3 has 15 residues. Trimming removed 4 bases from V and 2 bases from J; junction bases left unmatched: 6. CDR1 and CDR2 from the germline V gene are SGHTS and YDEGEE. Based on the CDR3 plus reference TRBV5-8 and TRBJ2-7, the full variable domain is EAGVTQSPTHLIKTRGQQATLRCSPISGHTSVYWYQQALGLGLQFLLWYDEGEERNRGNFPPRFSGRQFPNYSSELNVNALELEDSALYLCASSRTSGETYEQYFGPGTRLTVT.